These 8 T cell receptor beta chains came from one sample sequenced in a study of T cell responses to AZD1222 COVID-19 vaccine. TCRdb keeps only in-frame clones here, not all; method: immunoSEQ multiplex PCR. The repertoire includes about 160,000 clones, approximately 90% of them detected once, and 4.4% sits in the top ten. The sequences come from peripheral blood, collected on day 0 of AZD1222 vaccination. The receptors derive from an adult in good health.

The V gene is TRBV7-3, the J gene TRBJ2-2; 7 bases line up with TRBD2. V was clipped by 4 bases and J by 7 bases; unmatched bases: 12. Germline values: CDR1 SGHTA, CDR2 FQGTGA. This CDR3 spans 16 amino acids. The CDR3, as DNA: TGTGCCAGCAGCTACCTCGGGGCGGGAGCGGACGGGGAGCTGTTTTTT. Its translation: CASSYLGAGADGELFF.

The chain couples TRBV11-2 to TRBJ2-7; possibly TRBD1 for D (5 bases). CDR1 is SGHAT and CDR2 is FQNNGV in the germline V gene. V dropped 6 bases and J dropped 1 base, with 13 bases sitting between them. The CDR3 runs 14 residues. This CDR3 is CASRKERQSYEQYF. DNA for the CDR3: TGTGCCAGCAGGAAAGAAAGACAGTCCTACGAGCAGTACTTC.

In DNA, the CDR3 is TGTGCCTGGAGTGTTGGGACTAGCGGGAGGACGGCCCTATACGAGCAGTACTTC. Translation gives CAWSVGTSGRTALYEQYF. The rearrangement uses TRBV30 and TRBJ2-7; 15 nucleotides agree with TRBD2. The V and J ends lost 0 bases and 4 bases, in that order; junction bases with no gene match: 10. The CDR3 length is 18 residues. Germline CDR1 is GTSNPN and CDR2 is SVGIG (reference sequence).

J is TRBJ2-3 and V is TRBV7-6; D is perhaps TRBD1 or TRBD2 (6 bases each). CDR3 size: 15 residues. Trimming cost V 5 bases and J 2 bases, with 14 bases left between them. The germline V gene has CDR1 SGHVS and CDR2 FNYEAQ. The CDR3 here is CASSPLGGLTDTQYF. CDR3 bases: TGTGCCAGCAGCCCCCTAGGGGGGCTCACAGATACGCAGTATTTT.

The rearrangement joins TRBV29-1 to TRBJ2-7, with 7 bases fitting TRBD2. The CDR3 is 15 amino acids. V lost 2 bases, J lost 2 bases, and 9 bases stayed unmatched. Germline CDR1 reads SQVTM; CDR2 reads ANQGSEA. CDR3: CSVELLASGTYEQYF. The CDR3 bases are TGCAGCGTTGAATTGCTGGCTAGCGGAACCTACGAGCAGTACTTC.

This rearrangement joins TRBV3-1 (or the pseudogene TRBV3-2) to TRBJ2-4; D unresolved. Trimming took off 1 base at V and 7 bases at J, with 8 bases between the two ends. Germline CDR1 reads LGHDT; CDR2 reads YNNKEL (reference sequence). CDR3 length equals 13 residues. In DNA form, the CDR3 reads TGTGCCAGCAGCCAAGGCCTAGTTAACATTCAGTACTTC. It encodes CASSQGLVNIQYF.

Notes on this clone: At one end, the junction sequence differs from germline, possibly due to a read error. The V and J genes are TRBV10-3 and TRBJ2-2; 8 nucleotides match TRBD1. There are 15 residues in the CDR3. Per the germline V gene, CDR1 is ENHRY and CDR2 is SYGVKD. The CDR3 sequence is CAVSGGQENTGELFF. The CDR3 DNA reads TGTGCCGTCAGTGGGGGACAGGAGAACACCGGGGAGCTGTTTTTT.

With regard to this clone: The sample contains more than one DNA sequence encoding this CDR3. In DNA, the CDR3 is TGTGCCATCAGGGGGGGAGACTATGGCTACACCTTC. Amino acids: CAIRGGDYGYTF. The rearrangement joins TRBV10-3 to TRBJ1-2, with D maybe TRBD1 (5 bases). The CDR3 length is 12 residues. Germline lookup yields CDR1 ENHRY and CDR2 SYGVKD. V lost 6 bases and J 3 bases, leaving 8 bases between the germline ends.